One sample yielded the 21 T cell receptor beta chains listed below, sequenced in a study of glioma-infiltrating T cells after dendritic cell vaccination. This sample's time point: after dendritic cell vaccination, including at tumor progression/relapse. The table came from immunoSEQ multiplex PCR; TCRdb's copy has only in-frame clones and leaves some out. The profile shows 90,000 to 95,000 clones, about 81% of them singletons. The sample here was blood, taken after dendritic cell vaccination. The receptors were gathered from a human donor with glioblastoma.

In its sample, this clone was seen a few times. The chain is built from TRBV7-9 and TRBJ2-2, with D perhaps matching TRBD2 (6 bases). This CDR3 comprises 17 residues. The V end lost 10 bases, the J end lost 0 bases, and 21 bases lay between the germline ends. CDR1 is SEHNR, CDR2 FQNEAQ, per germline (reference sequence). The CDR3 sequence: CATRAPSAFTNTGELFF. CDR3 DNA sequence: TGTGCCACCAGAGCCCCTAGCGCCTTTACGAACACCGGGGAGCTGTTTTTT.

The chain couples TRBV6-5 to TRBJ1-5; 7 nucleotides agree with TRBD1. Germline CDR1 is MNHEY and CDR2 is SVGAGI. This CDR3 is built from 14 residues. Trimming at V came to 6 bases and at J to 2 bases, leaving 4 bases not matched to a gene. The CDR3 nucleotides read TGTGCCAGCAGGCTTACAGGGGGCAATCAGCCCCAGCATTTT. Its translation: CASRLTGGNQPQHF.

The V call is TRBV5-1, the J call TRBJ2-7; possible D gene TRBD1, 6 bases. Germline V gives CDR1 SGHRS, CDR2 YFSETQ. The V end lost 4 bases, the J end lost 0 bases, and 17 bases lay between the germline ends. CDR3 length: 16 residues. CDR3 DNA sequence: TGCGCCAGCAGCCCCAACCGAAGACAGGTCTCCTACGAGCAGTACGTC. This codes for CASSPNRRQVSYEQYV.

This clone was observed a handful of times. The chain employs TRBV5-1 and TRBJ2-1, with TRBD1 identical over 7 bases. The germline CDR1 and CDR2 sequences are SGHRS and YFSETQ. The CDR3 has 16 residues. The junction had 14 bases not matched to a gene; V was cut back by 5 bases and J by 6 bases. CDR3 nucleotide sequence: TGCGCCAGCAGTTCTACTACCGGGACAGCCATCAATGAGCAGTTCTTC. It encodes CASSSTTGTAINEQFF.

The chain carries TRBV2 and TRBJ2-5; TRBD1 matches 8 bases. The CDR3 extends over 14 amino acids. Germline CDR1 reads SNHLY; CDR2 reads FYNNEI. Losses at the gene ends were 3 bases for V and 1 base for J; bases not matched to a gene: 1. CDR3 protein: CASSDRGRQETQYF. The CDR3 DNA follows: TGTGCCAGCAGTGACAGGGGGCGCCAAGAGACCCAGTACTTC.

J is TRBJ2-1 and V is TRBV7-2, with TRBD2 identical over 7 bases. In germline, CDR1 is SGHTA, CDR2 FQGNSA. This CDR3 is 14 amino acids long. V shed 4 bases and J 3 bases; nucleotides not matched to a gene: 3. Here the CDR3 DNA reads TGTGCCAGCAGCTCTGGACTAGACTACAATGAGCAGTTCTTC. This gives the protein CASSSGLDYNEQFF. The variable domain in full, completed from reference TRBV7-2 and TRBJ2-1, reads GAGVSQSPSNKVTEKGKDVELRCDPISGHTALYWYRQSLGQGLEFLIYFQGNSAPDKSGLPSDRFSAERTGGSVSTLTIQRTQQEDSAVYLCASSSGLDYNEQFFGPGTRLTVL.

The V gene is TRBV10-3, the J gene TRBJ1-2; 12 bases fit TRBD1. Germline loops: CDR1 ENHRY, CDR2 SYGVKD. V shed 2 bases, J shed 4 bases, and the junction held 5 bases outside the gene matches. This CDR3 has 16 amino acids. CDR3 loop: CAISEGTGGRGYGYTF. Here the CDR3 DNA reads TGTGCCATCAGTGAGGGGACAGGGGGCAGAGGCTATGGCTACACCTTC.

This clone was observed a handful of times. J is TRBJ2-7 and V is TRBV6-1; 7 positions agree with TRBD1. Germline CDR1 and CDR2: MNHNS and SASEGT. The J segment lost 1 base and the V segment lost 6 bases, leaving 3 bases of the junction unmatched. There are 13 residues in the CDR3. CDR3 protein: CASSPGQSYEQYV. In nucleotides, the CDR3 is TGTGCCAGCAGCCCGGGACAGTCCTACGAGCAGTACGTC.

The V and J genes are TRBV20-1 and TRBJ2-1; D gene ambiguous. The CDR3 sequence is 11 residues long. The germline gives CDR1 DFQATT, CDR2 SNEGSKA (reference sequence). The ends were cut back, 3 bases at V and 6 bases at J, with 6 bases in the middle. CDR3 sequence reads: CSASPSNEQFF. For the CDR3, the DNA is TGCAGTGCTAGCCCCAGCAATGAGCAGTTCTTC.

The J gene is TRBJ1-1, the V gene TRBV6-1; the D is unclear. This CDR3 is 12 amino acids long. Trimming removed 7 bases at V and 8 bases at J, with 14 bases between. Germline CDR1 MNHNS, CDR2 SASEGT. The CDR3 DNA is TGTGCCAGCAACCAGATCCCATCGGAAGCTTTCTTT. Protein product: CASNQIPSEAFF.

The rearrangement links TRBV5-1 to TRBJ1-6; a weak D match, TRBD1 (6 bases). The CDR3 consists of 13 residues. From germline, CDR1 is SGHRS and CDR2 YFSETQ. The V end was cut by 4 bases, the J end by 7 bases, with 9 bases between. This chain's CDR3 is CASSEGGNSPLHF. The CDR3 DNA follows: TGCGCCAGCAGCGAGGGGGGGAATTCACCCCTCCACTTT.

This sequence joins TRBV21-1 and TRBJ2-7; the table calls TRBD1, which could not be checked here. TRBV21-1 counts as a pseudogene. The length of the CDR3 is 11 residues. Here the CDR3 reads CASSKDRDGGF. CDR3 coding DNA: TGTGCCAGCAGCAAAGACAGGGACGGAGGCTTC.

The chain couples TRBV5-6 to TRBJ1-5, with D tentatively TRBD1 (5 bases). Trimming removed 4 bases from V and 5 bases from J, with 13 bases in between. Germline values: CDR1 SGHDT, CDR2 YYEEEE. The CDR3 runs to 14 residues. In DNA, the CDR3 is TGTGCCAGCAGCCGCGGGACTCCGGATCAGCCCCAGCATTTT. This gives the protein CASSRGTPDQPQHF.

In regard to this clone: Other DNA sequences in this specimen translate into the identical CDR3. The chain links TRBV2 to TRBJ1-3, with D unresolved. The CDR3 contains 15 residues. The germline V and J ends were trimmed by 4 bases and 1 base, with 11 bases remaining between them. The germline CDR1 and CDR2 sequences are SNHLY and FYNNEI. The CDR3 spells CASSGEGSSGNTIYF. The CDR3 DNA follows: TGTGCCAGCAGTGGGGAGGGATCGTCTGGAAACACCATATATTTT.

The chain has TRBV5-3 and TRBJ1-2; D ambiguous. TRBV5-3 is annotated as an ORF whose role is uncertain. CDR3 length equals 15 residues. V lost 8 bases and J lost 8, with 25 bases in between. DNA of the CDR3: TGTGCCAGGAGGGTCCCGGTCAGTTATAAGATGGGCTACACCTTC. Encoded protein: CARRVPVSYKMGYTF.

The CDR3 bases are TGTGCCAGCAGCTTAGACAGGGGGGGCAATCAGCCCCAGCATTTT. This gives the protein CASSLDRGGNQPQHF. The genes are TRBV11-2 and TRBJ1-5, with 7 bases lining up with TRBD1. Germline V gene data show CDR1 as SGHAT and CDR2 as FQNNGV. The CDR3 extends over 15 amino acids. Trimming took 0 bases from V and 2 from J; bases not matched to a gene: 1.

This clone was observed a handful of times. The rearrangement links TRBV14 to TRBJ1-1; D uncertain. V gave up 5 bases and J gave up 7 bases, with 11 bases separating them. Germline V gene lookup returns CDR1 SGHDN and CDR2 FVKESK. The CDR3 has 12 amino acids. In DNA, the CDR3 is TGTGCCAGCAGCGCCTTTACGGGTGAAGCTTTCTTT. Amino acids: CASSAFTGEAFF.

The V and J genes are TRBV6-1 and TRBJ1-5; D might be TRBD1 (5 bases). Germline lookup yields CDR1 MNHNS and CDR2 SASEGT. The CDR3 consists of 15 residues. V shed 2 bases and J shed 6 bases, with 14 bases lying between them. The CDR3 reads CASSEIGGIGQPQHF. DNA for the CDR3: TGTGCCAGCAGTGAAATCGGGGGAATCGGTCAGCCCCAGCATTTT.

CDR3 residues: CASSLRGRQLPSYEQYV. The CDR3 DNA reads TGCGCCAGCAGCTTGAGGGGGCGTCAACTCCCCTCCTACGAGCAGTACGTC. The rearrangement joins TRBV5-1 to TRBJ2-7; 7 bases align to TRBD1. Germline CDR1 reads SGHRS; CDR2 reads YFSETQ. V lost 1 base to trimming and J lost 0 bases; unmatched junction nucleotides: 10. The CDR3 consists of 17 residues.

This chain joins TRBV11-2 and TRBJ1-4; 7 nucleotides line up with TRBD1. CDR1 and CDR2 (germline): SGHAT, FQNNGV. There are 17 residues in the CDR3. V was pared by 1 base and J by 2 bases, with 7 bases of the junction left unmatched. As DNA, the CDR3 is TGTGCCAGCAGCTTAGGGGGCAGGGGGTCCACTAATGAAAAACTGTTTTTT. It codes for CASSLGGRGSTNEKLFF.

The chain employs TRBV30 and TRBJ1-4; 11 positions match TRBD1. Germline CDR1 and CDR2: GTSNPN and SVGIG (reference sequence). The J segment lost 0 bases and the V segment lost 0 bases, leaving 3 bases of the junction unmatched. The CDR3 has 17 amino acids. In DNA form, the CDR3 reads TGTGCCTGGAGTGTGGGACAGGGGGGATCAACTAATGAAAAACTGTTTTTT. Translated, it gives CAWSVGQGGSTNEKLFF.